What follows describes a single TCR beta chain. Generation of TCR cDNA used 5'RACE template switching (which added a universal primer site and UMIs). MiXCR, applied by TCRdb to the 5' RACE reads, yields one record per CDR3 protein. Among around 310,000 distinct CDR3 sequences listed, 3% to 4.5% were seen once. This sample was included in a study of T cells after yellow fever vaccination. CDR1 and CDR2 (germline): SGHRS, YFSETQ. There are 14 residues in the CDR3. V dropped 3 bases and J dropped 3 bases, with 11 bases sitting between them. This TCR was sampled from a man between 18 and 35 years old who received the YFV17D yellow fever vaccine. Specimen: PBMCs, collected 5 days after the yellow fever booster vaccination. The gene calls are TRBV5-1 and TRBJ2-3; possibly TRBD1 for D (6 bases). The CDR3, as DNA: TGCGCCAGCAGCTCCGGGACAAGGACAGATACGCAGTATTTT. Amino acids: CASSSGTRTDTQYF. The full variable domain, rest sourced from reference TRBV5-1 and TRBJ2-3, is KAGVTQTPRYLIKTRGQQVTLSCSPISGHRSVSWYQQTPGQGLQFLFEYFSETQRNKGNFPGRFSGRQFSNSRSEMNVSTLELGDSALYLCASSSGTRTDTQYFGPGTRLTVL.